The 14 T cell receptor beta chains below were found in one sample sequenced in a study of blood T cell repertoires in COVID-19. Here immunoSEQ multiplex PCR was the method, and the copy in TCRdb shows in-frame clones only, minus some. The table shows hundreds of thousands of clones, with about nine tenths occurring only once. Material for sequencing was peripheral blood. These receptors all stem from a woman aged 30 to 39 with active or convalescent COVID-19.

The table lists this clone with a few counts. V usage is TRBV29-1 and J usage is TRBJ2-7, with a tentative D call TRBD1 (6 bases). The CDR3 has 14 residues. The germline gives CDR1 SQVTM, CDR2 ANQGSEA. The V end was cut by 5 bases, the J end by 2 bases, with 16 bases between. CDR3 bases: TGCAGCGTTTTCTATGACAGGTGCACCTACGAGCAGTACTTC. It encodes CSVFYDRCTYEQYF.

V is TRBV6-5 and J is TRBJ2-2; D remains ambiguous. CDR3 length: 14 amino acids. Germline V gene data show CDR1 as MNHEY and CDR2 as SVGAGI. Trimming pared 2 bases from V and 1 base from J, leaving 5 bases between. The CDR3 DNA sequence: TGTGCCAGCAGTTACGCCAGGAACACCGGGGAGCTGTTTTTT. It is translated as CASSYARNTGELFF.

This rearrangement joins TRBV3-1 (or the pseudogene TRBV3-2) to TRBJ1-2; D is unresolved. The CDR3 is made up of 13 amino acids. Trimming cost V 1 base and J 6 bases, with 9 bases left between them. The germline V gene encodes CDR1 LGHDT and CDR2 YNNKEL (reference sequence). The DNA of the CDR3 is TGTGCCAGCAGCCAAGGATCGAGCCATGGCTACACCTTC. Translation: CASSQGSSHGYTF.

This sequence joins TRBV13 and TRBJ1-2, with TRBD1 identical over 10 bases. Trimming at V came to 0 bases and at J to 7 bases, leaving 2 bases not matched to a gene. This CDR3 contains 14 residues. Germline CDR1 and CDR2: PRHDT and FYEKMQ (reference sequence). Here the CDR3 reads CASSLGGQGPGYTF. The CDR3 DNA sequence: TGTGCCAGCAGCTTAGGGGGACAGGGGCCTGGCTACACCTTC. Combining the CDR3 with reference TRBV13 and TRBJ1-2 gives the whole variable domain AAGVIQSPRHLIKEKRETATLKCYPIPRHDTVYWYQQGPGQDPQFLISFYEKMQSDKGSIPDRFSAQQFSDYHSELNMSSLELGDSALYFCASSLGGQGPGYTFGSGTRLTVV.

This clone was seen just once. The chain combines TRBV25-1 with TRBJ1-4; a weak D match, TRBD1 (5 bases). The ends were cut back, 6 bases at V and 8 bases at J, with 10 bases in the middle. CDR3 size: 12 residues. Germline values: CDR1 MGHDK, CDR2 SYGVNS. The CDR3 DNA is TGTGCCAGCAGGACAGCGGGCGAAAAACTGTTTTTT. Protein product: CASRTAGEKLFF.

The V call is TRBV5-1, the J call TRBJ1-4, with TRBD1 matching over 9 bases. CDR3 length equals 18 residues. Germline assignment: CDR1 SGHRS and CDR2 YFSETQ. J lost 0 bases, V lost 4 bases, and 10 bases had no gene match. The CDR3 loop is CASSPGLRDRATNEKLFF. The CDR3 bases are TGCGCCAGCAGCCCTGGCCTCCGGGACAGGGCAACTAATGAAAAACTGTTTTTT.

Note on this clone: The junction and the germline gene differ at one end; a read error may be behind it. CDR3 nucleotides: TGCGCCAGCAGCTTGGAAGGGGGCGTAAGTGGAGACACCATATATTTT. As protein: CASSLEGGVSGDTIYF. The genes are TRBV5-1 and TRBJ1-3, with 7 positions matching TRBD1. CDR3 length: 16 residues. Germline V gene data show CDR1 as SGHRS and CDR2 as YFSETQ.

V gene TRBV15 combines with J gene TRBJ2-7; the match to TRBD2 covers 7 bases. The V gene's germline CDR1 is LNHNV and CDR2 YYDKDF (reference sequence). The CDR3 length is 15 residues. The V and J ends lost 5 bases and 3 bases, in that order; junction bases with no gene match: 10. CDR3 nucleotide sequence: TGTGCCACCAGCCCGCGTGGTGCGGGAGACTACGAGCAGTACTTC. Encoded protein: CATSPRGAGDYEQYF.

The chain is built from TRBV2 and TRBJ2-1, with a tentative D call TRBD1 (6 bases). Trimming removed 2 bases at V and 2 bases at J, with 13 bases between. In germline, CDR1 is SNHLY, CDR2 FYNNEI. This CDR3 comprises 16 residues. The CDR3 bases are TGTGCCAGCAGTGAATTTCAGGGGATAACCTACAATGAGCAGTTCTTC. As protein: CASSEFQGITYNEQFF.

This chain joins TRBV6-5 and TRBJ1-3, with D perhaps matching TRBD1 (5 bases). CDR1 is MNHEY and CDR2 is SVGAGI in the germline V gene. This CDR3 region has 14 residues. V shed 4 bases and J shed 4 bases, with 11 bases lying between them. In DNA, the CDR3 is TGTGCCAGCAGTTTGACAGATATAGGAAACACCATATATTTT. Translated, it gives CASSLTDIGNTIYF.

This clone was detected only once. The rearrangement links TRBV19 to TRBJ1-5; 8 bases agree with TRBD1. The germline V gene has CDR1 LNHDA and CDR2 SQIVND (reference sequence). This CDR3 region has 16 residues. Trimming removed 4 bases from V and 6 bases from J; junction bases left unmatched: 11. CDR3 in amino acids: CASSTPYLTGGQPQHF. The CDR3 region has the DNA TGTGCCAGTAGTACGCCCTATCTTACAGGGGGTCAGCCCCAGCATTTT.

This clone was seen only a few times. This sequence joins TRBV2 and TRBJ2-3; 8 nucleotides match TRBD2. The germline gives CDR1 SNHLY, CDR2 FYNNEI. The CDR3 runs 17 residues. The V segment lost 6 bases and the J segment 2 bases; nucleotides outside the gene matches: 13. For the CDR3, the DNA is TGTGCCAGCAGCGTACCACGAGCGGGGGAAGACACAGATACGCAGTATTTT. Protein sequence: CASSVPRAGEDTDTQYF.

This sequence joins TRBV6-5 and TRBJ2-3; D possibly corresponds to TRBD2 (6 bases). V dropped 7 bases and J dropped 2 bases, with 16 bases sitting between them. This CDR3 is built from 15 residues. CDR1 MNHEY and CDR2 SVGAGI come from the germline V gene. The DNA for the CDR3 is TGTGCCAGCATCACCTGGCTAGCGCACACAGATACGCAGTATTTT. Its protein is CASITWLAHTDTQYF.

This chain joins TRBV19 and TRBJ2-2, with D hard to call. Germline V gene lookup returns CDR1 LNHDA and CDR2 SQIVND (reference sequence). CDR3 length: 11 residues. V gave up 5 bases and J gave up 7 bases, with 5 bases separating them. The CDR3 region is CASSSVGELFF. Here the CDR3 DNA reads TGTGCCAGTAGTTCCGTCGGGGAGCTGTTTTTT.